This T cell receptor (beta chain) was found in a study of T cells in Graves' hyperthyroidism and ophthalmopathy. The germline V gene encodes CDR1 SEHNR and CDR2 FQNEAQ (reference sequence). The CDR3 consists of 14 residues. Trimming took 6 bases from V and 0 from J, leaving 10 bases between them. Amplification targeted TCR beta CDR3 regions from RNA transcripts. The TCR CDR3 was amplified in a first-round RT-PCR using the HTBI primer set. TCRdb reanalysed the multiplex PCR reads using MiXCR and keeps one entry per CDR3 protein. The sample has 350,000 or so distinct CDR3 sequences, about 18% seen once. Sample collection date corresponds to first hyperthyroidism diagnosis, prior to any ophthalmopathy symptoms. Turning to this clonotype: Antigen specificity is unknown.

General study results and limits: In the analysis, a 13 V-J model separated ophthalmopathy from stable hyperthyroidism. Blood also held most thyroid clonotypes expanded beyond 0.001.

The sequence was obtained from a woman aged 25-40 years with Graves' hyperthyroidism that later progressed to Graves' ophthalmopathy. The specimen was blood. The chain combines TRBV7-9 with TRBJ2-3, with D perhaps matching TRBD2 (7 bases). The DNA for the CDR3 is TGTGCCAGCAGGGGGGGGGCTAGCACAGATACGCAGTATTTT. Amino acid sequence: CASRGGASTDTQYF.